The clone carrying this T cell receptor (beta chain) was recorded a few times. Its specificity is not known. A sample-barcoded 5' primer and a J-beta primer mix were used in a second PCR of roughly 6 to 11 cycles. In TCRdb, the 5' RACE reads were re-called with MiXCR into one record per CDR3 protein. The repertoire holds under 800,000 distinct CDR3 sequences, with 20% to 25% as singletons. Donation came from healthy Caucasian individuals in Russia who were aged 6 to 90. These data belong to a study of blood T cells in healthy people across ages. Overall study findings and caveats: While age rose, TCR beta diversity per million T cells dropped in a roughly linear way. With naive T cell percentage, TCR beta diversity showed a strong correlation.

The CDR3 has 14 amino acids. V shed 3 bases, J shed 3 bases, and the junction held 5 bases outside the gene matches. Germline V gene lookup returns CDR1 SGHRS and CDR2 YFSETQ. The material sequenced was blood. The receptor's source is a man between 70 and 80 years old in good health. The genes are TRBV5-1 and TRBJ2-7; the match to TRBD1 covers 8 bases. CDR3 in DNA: TGCGCCAGCAGCTCACAGGGGGTCTACTACGAGCAGTACTTC. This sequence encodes CASSSQGVYYEQYF.